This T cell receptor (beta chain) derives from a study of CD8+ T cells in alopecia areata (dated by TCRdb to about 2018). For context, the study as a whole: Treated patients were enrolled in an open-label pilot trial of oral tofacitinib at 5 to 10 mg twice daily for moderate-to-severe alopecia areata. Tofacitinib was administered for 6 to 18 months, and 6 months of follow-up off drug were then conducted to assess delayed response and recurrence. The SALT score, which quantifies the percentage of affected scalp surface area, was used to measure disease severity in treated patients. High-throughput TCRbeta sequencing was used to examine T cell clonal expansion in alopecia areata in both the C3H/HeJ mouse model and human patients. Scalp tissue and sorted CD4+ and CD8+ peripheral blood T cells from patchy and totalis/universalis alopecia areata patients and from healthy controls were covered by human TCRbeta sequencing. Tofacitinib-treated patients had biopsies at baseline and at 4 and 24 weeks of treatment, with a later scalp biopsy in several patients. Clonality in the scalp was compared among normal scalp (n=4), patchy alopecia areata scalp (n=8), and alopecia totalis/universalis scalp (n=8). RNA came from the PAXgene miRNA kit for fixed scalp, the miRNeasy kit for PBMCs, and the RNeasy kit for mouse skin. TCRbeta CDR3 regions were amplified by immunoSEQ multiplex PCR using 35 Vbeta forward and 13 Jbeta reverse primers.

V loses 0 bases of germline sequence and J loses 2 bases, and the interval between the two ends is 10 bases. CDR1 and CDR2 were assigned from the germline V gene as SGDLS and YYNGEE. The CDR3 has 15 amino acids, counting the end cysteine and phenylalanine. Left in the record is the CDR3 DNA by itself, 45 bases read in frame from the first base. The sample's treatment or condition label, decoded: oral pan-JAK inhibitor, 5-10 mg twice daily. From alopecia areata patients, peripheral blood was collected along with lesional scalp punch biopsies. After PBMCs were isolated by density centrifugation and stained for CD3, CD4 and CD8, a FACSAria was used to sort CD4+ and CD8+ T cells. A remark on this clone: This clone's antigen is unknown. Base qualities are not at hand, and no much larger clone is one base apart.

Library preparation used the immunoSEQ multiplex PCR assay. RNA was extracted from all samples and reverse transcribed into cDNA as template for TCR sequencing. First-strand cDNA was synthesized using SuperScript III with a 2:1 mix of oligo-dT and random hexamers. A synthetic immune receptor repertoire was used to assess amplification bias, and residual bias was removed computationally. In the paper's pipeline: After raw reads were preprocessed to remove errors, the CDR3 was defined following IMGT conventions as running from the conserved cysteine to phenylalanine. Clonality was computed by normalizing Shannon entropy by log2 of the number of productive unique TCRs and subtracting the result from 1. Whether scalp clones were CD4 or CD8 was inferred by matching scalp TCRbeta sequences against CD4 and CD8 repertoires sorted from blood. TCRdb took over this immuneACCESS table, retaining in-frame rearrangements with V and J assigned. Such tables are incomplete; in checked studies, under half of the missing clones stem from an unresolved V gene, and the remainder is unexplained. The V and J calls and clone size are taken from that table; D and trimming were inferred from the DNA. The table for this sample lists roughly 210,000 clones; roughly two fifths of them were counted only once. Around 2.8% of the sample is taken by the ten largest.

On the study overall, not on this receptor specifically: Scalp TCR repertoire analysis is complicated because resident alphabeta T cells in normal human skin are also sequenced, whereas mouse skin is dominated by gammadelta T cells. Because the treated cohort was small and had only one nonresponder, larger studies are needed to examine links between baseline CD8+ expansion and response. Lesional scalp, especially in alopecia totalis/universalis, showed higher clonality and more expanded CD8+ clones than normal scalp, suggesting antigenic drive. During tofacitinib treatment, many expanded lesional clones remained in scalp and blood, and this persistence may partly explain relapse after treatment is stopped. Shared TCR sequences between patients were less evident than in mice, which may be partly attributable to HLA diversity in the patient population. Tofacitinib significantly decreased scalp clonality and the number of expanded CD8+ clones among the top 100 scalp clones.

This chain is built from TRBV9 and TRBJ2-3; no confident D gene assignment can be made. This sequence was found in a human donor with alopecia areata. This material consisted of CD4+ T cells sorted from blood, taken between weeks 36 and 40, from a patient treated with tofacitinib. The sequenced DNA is TGTGCCAGCAGCGTAGAGGATAGACTCACAGATACGCAGTATTTT. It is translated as CASSVEDRLTDTQYF.